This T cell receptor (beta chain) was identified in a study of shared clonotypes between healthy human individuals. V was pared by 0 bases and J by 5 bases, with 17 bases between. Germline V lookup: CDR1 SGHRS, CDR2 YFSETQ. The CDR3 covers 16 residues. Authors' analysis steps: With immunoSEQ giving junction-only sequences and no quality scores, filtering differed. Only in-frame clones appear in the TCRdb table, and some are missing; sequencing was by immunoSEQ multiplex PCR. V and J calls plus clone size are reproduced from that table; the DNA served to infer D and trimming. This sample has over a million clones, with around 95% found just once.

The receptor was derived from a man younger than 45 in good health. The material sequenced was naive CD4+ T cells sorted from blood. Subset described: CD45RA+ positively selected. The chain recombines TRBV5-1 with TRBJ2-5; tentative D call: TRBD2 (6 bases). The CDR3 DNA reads TGCGCCAGCAGCTTGGCGCCTGGGGGACTTCTCGAGACCCAGTACTTC. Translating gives CASSLAPGGLLETQYF.